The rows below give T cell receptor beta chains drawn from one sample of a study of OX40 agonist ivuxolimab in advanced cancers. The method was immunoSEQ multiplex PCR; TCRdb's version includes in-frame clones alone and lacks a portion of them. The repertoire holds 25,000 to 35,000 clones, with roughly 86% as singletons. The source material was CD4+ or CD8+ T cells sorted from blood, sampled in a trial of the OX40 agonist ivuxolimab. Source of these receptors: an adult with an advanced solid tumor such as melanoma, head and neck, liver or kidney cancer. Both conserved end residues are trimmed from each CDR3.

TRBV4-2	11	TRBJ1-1	ASSQVRGTEAF
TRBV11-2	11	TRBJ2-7	ASSFTGGYEQY
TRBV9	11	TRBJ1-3	ASSPPLENTIY
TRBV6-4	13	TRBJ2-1	ASSELAGGVNEQF
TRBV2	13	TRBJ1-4	ASSEAHQVVEKLF
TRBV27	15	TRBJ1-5	ASRRVSPSGGNQPQH
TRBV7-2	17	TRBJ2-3	ASSLVASGRAGPGDTQY
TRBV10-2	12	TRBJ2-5	ASSEDRGLETQY
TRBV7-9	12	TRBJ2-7	ASSFLDTPLGQY
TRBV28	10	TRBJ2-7	ASSPGLSEQY
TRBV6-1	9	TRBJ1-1	ASSDVTEAF
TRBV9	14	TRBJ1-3	ASSVGQGVVGNTIY
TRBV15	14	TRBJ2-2	ATSRVSGANTGELF
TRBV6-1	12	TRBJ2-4	ASSVDPYLGIQY
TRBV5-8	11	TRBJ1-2	ASSERWGFGYT
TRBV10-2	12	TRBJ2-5	ASSSMGIREDQY
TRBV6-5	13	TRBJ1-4	ASSYSGQGGEKLF
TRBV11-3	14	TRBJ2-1	ASSPWVSGSGNEQF
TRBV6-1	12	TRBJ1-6	ASSEWGYNSPLH
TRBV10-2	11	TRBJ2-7	ASSEGVGYEQY
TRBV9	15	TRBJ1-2	ASSVDGRRTANYGYT
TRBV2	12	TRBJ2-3	ASLEASGTDTQY
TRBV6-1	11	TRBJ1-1	ASGRGVNTEAF
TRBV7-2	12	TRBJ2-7	ASSLALTYYEQY
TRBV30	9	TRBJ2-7	AWDRGNEQY
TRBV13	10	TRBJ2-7	ASSLGTGEQY
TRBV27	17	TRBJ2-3	ASSLFQGRGLPSTDTQY
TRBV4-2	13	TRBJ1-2	ASSQEGSLSSGYT
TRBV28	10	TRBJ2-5	ASSQGQETQY
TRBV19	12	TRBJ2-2	ATKWAPNTGELF
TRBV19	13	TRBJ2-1	ASSAGGSSYNEQF
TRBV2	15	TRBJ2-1	ASSDGTSGRGGGKQF
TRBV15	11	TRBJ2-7	ATSRERPYEQY
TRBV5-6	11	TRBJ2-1	ASSLGTYNEQF
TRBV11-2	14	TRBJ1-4	ASSLQGAQANEKLF
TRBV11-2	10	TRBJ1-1	ASSLGTVEAF